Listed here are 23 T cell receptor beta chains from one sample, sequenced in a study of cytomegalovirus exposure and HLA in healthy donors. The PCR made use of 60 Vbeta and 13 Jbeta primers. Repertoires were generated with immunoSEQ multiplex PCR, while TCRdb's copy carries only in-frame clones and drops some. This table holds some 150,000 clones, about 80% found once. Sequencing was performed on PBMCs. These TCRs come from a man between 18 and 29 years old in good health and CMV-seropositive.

This CDR3 is CASSLVPGQREKLFF. CDR3 coding DNA: TGCGCCAGCAGCTTGGTTCCGGGACAGAGGGAAAAACTGTTTTTT. This rearrangement joins TRBV4-1 to TRBJ1-4; 7 bases fit TRBD1. From germline, CDR1 is MGHRA and CDR2 YSYEKL. The V and J ends lost 5 bases and 8 bases, in that order; junction bases with no gene match: 11. The CDR3 is made up of 15 amino acids.

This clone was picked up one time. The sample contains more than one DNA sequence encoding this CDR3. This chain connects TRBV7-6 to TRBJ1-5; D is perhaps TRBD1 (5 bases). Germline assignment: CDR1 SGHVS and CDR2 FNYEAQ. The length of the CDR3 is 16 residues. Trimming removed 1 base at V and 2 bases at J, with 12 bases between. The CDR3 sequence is CASSLGRGFGNQPQHF. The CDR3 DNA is TGTGCCAGCAGCTTAGGAAGGGGATTCGGCAATCAGCCCCAGCATTTT.

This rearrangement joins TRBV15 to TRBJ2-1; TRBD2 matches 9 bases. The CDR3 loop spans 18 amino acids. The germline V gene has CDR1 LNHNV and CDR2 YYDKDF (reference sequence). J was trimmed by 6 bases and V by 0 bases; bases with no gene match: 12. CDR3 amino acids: CATSRDLGSSSGGNEQFF. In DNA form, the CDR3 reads TGTGCCACCAGCAGAGATCTAGGGTCGAGTAGCGGGGGCAATGAGCAGTTCTTC. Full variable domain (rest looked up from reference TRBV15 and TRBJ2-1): DAMVIQNPRYQVTQFGKPVTLSCSQTLNHNVMYWYQQKSSQAPKLLFHYYDKDFNNEADTPDNFQSRRPNTSFCFLDIRSPGLGDTAMYLCATSRDLGSSSGGNEQFFGPGTRLTVL.

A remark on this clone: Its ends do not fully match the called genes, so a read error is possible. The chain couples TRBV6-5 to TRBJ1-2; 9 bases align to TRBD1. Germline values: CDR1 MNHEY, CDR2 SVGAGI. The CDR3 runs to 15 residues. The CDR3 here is CASSGSTRDRVIQEF. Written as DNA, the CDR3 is TGTGCCAGCAGTGGATCAACCAGGGACAGGGTGATCCAGGAGTTC.

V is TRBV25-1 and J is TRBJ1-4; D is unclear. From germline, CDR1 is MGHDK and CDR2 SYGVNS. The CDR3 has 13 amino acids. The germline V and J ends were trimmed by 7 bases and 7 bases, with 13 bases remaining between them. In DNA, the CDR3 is TGTGCCAGCACCGGACTCGCCCCTGAAAAACTGTTTTTT. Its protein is CASTGLAPEKLFF.

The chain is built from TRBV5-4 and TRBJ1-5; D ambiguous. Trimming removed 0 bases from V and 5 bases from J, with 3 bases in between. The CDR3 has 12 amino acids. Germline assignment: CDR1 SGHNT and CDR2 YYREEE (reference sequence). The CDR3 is CASSLAHQPQHF. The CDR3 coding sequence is TGTGCCAGCAGCTTGGCTCATCAGCCCCAGCATTTT.

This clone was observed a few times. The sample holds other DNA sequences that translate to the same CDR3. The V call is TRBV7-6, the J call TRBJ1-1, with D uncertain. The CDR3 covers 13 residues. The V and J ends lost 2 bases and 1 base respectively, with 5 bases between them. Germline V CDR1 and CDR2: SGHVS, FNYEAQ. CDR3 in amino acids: CASSLSGNTEAFF. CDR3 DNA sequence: TGTGCCAGCAGCTTATCGGGGAACACTGAAGCTTTCTTT.

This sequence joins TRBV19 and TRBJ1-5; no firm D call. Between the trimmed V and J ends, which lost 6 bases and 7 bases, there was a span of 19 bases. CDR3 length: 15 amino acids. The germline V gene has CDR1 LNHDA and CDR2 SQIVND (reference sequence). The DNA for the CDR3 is TGTGCCAGTAGCCCTTCATCGGCCACGGGACAGCCCCAGCATTTT. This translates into CASSPSSATGQPQHF. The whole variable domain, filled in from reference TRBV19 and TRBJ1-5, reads DGGITQSPKYLFRKEGQNVTLSCEQNLNHDAMYWYRQDPGQGLRLIYYSQIVNDFQKGDIAEGYSVSREKKESFPLTVTSAQKNPTAFYLCASSPSSATGQPQHFGDGTRLSIL.

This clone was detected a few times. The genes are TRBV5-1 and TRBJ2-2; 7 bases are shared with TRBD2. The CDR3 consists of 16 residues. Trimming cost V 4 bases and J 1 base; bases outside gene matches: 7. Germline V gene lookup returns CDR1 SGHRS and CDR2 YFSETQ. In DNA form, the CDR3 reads TGCGCCAGCAGCCCACCAGGCGGGAGGAACACCGGGGAGCTGTTTTTT. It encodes CASSPPGGRNTGELFF.

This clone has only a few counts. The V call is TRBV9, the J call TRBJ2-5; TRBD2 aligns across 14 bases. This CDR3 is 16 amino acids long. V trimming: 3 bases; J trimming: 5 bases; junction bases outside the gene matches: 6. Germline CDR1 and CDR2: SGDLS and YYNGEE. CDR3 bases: TGTGCCAGCAGCGCGACTAGCGGGGGGGCGTGGGAGACCCAGTACTTC. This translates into CASSATSGGAWETQYF.

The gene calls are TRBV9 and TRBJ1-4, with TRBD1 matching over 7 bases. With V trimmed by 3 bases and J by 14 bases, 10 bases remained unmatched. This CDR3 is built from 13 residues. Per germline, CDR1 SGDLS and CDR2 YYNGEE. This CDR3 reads CASSAPRPGQLFF. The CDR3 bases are TGTGCCAGCAGCGCCCCAAGACCGGGACAGCTGTTTTTT.

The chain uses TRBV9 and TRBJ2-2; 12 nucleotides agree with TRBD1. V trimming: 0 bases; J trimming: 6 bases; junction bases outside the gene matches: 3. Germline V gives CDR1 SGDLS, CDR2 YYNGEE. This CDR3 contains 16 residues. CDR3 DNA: TGTGCCAGCAGCGTAGGGGACAGGGGGCTTCCCGGGGAGCTGTTTTTT. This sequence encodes CASSVGDRGLPGELFF.

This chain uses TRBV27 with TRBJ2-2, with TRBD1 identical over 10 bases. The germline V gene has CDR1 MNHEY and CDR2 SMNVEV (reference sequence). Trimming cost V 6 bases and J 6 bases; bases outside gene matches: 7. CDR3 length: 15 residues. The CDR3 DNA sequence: TGTGCCAGCAGGACGGGACAGGGGAGGGCCGGGGAGCTGTTTTTT. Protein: CASRTGQGRAGELFF.

The CDR3 DNA sequence: TGTGCCTGCGGACAGGAAGAGACCCAGTACTTC. It translates to CACGQEETQYF. The rearrangement joins TRBV30 to TRBJ2-5; 7 bases match TRBD1. V shed 6 bases, J shed 3 bases, and the junction held 1 base outside the gene matches. This CDR3 is built from 11 residues. Germline CDR1 and CDR2: GTSNPN and SVGIG (reference sequence).

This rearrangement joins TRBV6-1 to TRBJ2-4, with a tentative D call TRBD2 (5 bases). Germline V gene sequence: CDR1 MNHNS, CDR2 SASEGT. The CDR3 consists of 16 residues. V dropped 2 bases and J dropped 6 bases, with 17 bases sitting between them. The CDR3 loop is CASSEPGLPWVNIQYF. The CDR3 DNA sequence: TGTGCCAGCAGTGAACCCGGACTCCCCTGGGTAAACATTCAGTACTTC.

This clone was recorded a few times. In DNA, the CDR3 is TGCGCCAGCAGCTTAAACAGGGCTCCCATGAACACTGAAGCTTTCTTT. It yields the protein CASSLNRAPMNTEAFF. The J gene is TRBJ1-1, the V gene TRBV5-1, with D possibly matching TRBD1 (6 bases). CDR3 length equals 16 residues. In germline, CDR1 is SGHRS, CDR2 YFSETQ. V was trimmed by 2 bases and J by 0 bases, leaving 14 bases between them.

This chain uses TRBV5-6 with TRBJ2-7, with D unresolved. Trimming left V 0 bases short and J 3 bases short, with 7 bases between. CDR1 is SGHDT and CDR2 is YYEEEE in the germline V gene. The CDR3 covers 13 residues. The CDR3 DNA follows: TGTGCCAGCAGCTTGGACAGTTACTACGAGCAGTACTTC. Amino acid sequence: CASSLDSYYEQYF.

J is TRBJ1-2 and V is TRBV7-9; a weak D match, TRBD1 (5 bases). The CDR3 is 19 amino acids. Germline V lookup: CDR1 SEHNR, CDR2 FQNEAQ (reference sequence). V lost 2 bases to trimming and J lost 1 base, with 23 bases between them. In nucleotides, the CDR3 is TGTGCCAGCAGCTTAACTGCTTTGGGTCGACAGATTATTAACTATGGCTACACCTTC. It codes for CASSLTALGRQIINYGYTF.

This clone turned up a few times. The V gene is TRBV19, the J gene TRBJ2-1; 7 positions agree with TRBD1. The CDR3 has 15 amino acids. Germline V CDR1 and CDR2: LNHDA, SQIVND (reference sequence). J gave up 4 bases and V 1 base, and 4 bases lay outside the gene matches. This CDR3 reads CASSIGQGLYNEQFF. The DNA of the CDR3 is TGTGCCAGTAGTATAGGACAGGGTCTATACAATGAGCAGTTCTTC.

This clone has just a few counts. The chain's CDR3 is CASSALPGQGRGGELFF. In DNA, the CDR3 is TGTGCCAGCAGCGCTCTACCGGGACAGGGCCGCGGCGGGGAGCTGTTTTTT. The chain uses TRBV9 and TRBJ2-2; 9 bases line up with TRBD1. The CDR3 consists of 17 residues. The trim removed 3 bases at V and 7 bases at J, leaving 13 bases unmatched. The germline V gene has CDR1 SGDLS and CDR2 YYNGEE.

The CDR3 sequence: CATSGTSSLINEQFF. CDR3 DNA sequence: TGTGCCACCAGCGGGACTAGTTCATTAATCAATGAGCAGTTCTTC. V is TRBV15 and J is TRBJ2-1, with 8 bases matching TRBD2. V was pared by 5 bases and J by 6 bases, with 9 bases of the junction left unmatched. The CDR3 has 15 residues. Germline-derived CDR1 and CDR2 are LNHNV and YYDKDF (reference sequence). The full variable domain, in which reference TRBV15 and TRBJ2-1 provide the parts outside the CDR3, is DAMVIQNPRYQVTQFGKPVTLSCSQTLNHNVMYWYQQKSSQAPKLLFHYYDKDFNNEADTPDNFQSRRPNTSFCFLDIRSPGLGDTAMYLCATSGTSSLINEQFFGPGTRLTVL.

CDR3 nucleotide sequence: TGCGCCAGCAGCTCGACCCCGGGGAACACTGAAGCTTTCTTT. Translated, it gives CASSSTPGNTEAFF. The chain has TRBV5-1 and TRBJ1-1; no reliable D call. This CDR3 contains 14 residues. CDR1 is SGHRS and CDR2 is YFSETQ in the germline V gene. Trimming removed 3 bases at V and 1 base at J, with 10 bases between.

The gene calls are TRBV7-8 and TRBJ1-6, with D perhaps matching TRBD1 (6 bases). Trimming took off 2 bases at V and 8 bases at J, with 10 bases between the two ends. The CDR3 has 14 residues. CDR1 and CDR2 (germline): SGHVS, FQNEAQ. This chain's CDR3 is CASSLNRADSPLHF. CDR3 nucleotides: TGTGCCAGCAGCTTAAACAGGGCGGATTCACCCCTCCACTTT.